The 12 T cell receptor beta chains given below trace back to one sample, sequenced in a study of CD8 T cells in Susac syndrome. Reverse transcription of about 0.45 to 1 ug RNA was carried out with random hexamers. TCRdb used MiXCR to reprocess the immunoSEQ multiplex PCR reads, holding one entry per CDR3 protein. Among about 300,000 distinct CDR3 sequences, around 89% were seen once, and the ten largest hold roughly 0.2%. The source material was CD8+ T cells from PBMCs. These receptors came from a human donor with multiple sclerosis.

The chain combines TRBV4-3 with TRBJ2-1; TRBD2 matches at 8 bases. The CDR3 has 13 amino acids. Per germline, CDR1 LGHNA and CDR2 YSLEER. With V trimmed by 2 bases and J by 12 bases, 6 bases remained unmatched. The CDR3 sequence is CASSQRAGEGQFF. In nucleotides, the CDR3 is TGCGCCAGCAGCCAAAGAGCGGGAGAGGGGCAGTTCTTC.

The chain recombines TRBV10-3 with TRBJ2-7; no clear D gene. There are 13 residues in the CDR3. In germline, CDR1 is ENHRY, CDR2 SYGVKD. Trimming left V 2 bases short and J 3 bases short, with 8 bases between. The CDR3 region is CAISEPPGYEQYF. DNA of the CDR3: TGTGCCATCAGTGAGCCGCCAGGCTACGAGCAGTACTTC.

This sequence joins TRBV19 and TRBJ2-2; D is undetermined. Trimming shortened V by 7 bases and J by 1 base, and 13 bases separated the two germline ends. The CDR3 length is 15 residues. The germline gives CDR1 LNHDA, CDR2 SQIVND (reference sequence). The CDR3 spells CASTSSGRNTGELFF. The CDR3 DNA reads as TGTGCCAGTACCAGCTCCGGCAGGAACACCGGGGAGCTGTTTTTT.

The CDR3 region is CASSFGTGRPRMSYEQYF. CDR3 sequence (DNA): TGTGCCAGCAGTTTCGGGACAGGGAGACCTCGGATGAGCTACGAGCAGTACTTC. This chain uses TRBV28 with TRBJ2-7; TRBD1 matches at 9 bases. Germline-derived CDR1 and CDR2 are MDHEN and SYDVKM. J was trimmed by 3 bases and V by 3 bases; bases with no gene match: 15. The CDR3 has 18 amino acids.

V is TRBV5-4 and J is TRBJ2-4; TRBD1 might be the D (5 bases). Germline-derived CDR1 and CDR2 are SGHNT and YYREEE (reference sequence). The CDR3 runs to 13 residues. Trimming took off 4 bases at V and 7 bases at J, with 12 bases between the two ends. Here the CDR3 reads CASSDRNGNIQYF. As DNA, the CDR3 is TGTGCCAGCAGCGACAGAAATGGGAACATTCAGTACTTC. The full variable domain, in which reference TRBV5-4 and TRBJ2-4 provide the parts outside the CDR3, is ETGVTQSPTHLIKTRGQQVTLRCSSQSGHNTVSWYQQALGQGPQFIFQYYREEENGRGNFPPRFSGLQFPNYSSELNVNALELDDSALYLCASSDRNGNIQYFGAGTRLSVL.

The chain employs TRBV23-1 and TRBJ2-4; 11 bases are shared with TRBD2. TRBV23-1 counts as an open reading frame of uncertain function. This CDR3 is 17 amino acids long. The junction had 10 bases not matched to a gene; V was cut back by 0 bases and J by 9 bases. DNA for the CDR3: TGCGCCAGCAGTCAATCCTCCTTAGCGGGGGGGAGTGGCATTCAGTACTTC. Protein: CASSQSSLAGGSGIQYF.

This sequence joins TRBV29-1 and TRBJ1-1; D remains ambiguous. V was clipped by 7 bases and J by 4 bases, with 7 bases between them. CDR1 and CDR2 (germline): SQVTM, ANQGSEA. The CDR3 runs 10 residues. The chain's CDR3 is CSAFTTEAFF. In DNA, the CDR3 is TGCAGCGCCTTCACCACTGAAGCTTTCTTT.

This chain connects TRBV30 to TRBJ2-2; D gene unclear. CDR1 and CDR2 from the germline V gene are GTSNPN and SVGIG (reference sequence). V was pared by 4 bases and J by 6 bases, with 3 bases between. The length of the CDR3 is 10 residues. CDR3 in DNA: TGTGCCTGGAAATCCGGGGAGCTGTTTTTT. This encodes CAWKSGELFF. Full variable domain (rest looked up from reference TRBV30 and TRBJ2-2): SQTIHQWPATLVQPVGSPLSLECTVEGTSNPNLYWYRQAAGRGLQLLFYSVGIGQISSEVPQNLSASRPQDRQFILSSKKLLLSDSGFYLCAWKSGELFFGEGSRLTVL.

The chain couples TRBV7-9 to TRBJ2-1, with D possibly matching TRBD1 (6 bases). CDR3 length: 12 amino acids. Deletions cut 3 bases from V and 9 bases from J, with 9 bases between. Germline CDR1 and CDR2: SEHNR and FQNEAQ (reference sequence). CDR3 region: CASSLGTSEQFF. As DNA, the CDR3 is TGTGCCAGCAGCTTGGGGACATCTGAGCAGTTCTTC.

The chain is built from TRBV6-2 or TRBV6-3 and TRBJ2-3, with no clear D. The CDR3 has 17 residues. Trimming took off 6 bases at V and 1 base at J, with 20 bases between the two ends. Looked up from germline, CDR1 is MNHEY and CDR2 is SVGEGT. Here the CDR3 reads CASRLRLGELGTDTQYF. In DNA, the CDR3 is TGTGCCAGCAGGCTTCGTCTTGGGGAATTAGGCACAGATACGCAGTATTTT.

CDR3 loop: CASSGQGHEQFF. The CDR3, as DNA: TGTGCCAGCAGCGGACAGGGGCATGAGCAGTTCTTC. J is TRBJ2-1 and V is TRBV9, with 8 bases aligning to TRBD1. CDR1 is SGDLS, CDR2 YYNGEE, per germline. The CDR3 loop spans 12 amino acids. J was trimmed by 8 bases and V by 3 bases; bases with no gene match: 1.

The chain has TRBV21-1 and TRBJ2-2; the DNA was not compared with TRBD1, the D call given in the table. TRBV21-1 is described as a pseudogene. The CDR3 extends over 13 amino acids. The CDR3 bases are TGTCCCCCTACAGGGGGCATGGTCGGGGAGCTGTTTTTT. Its protein is CPPTGGMVGELFF.